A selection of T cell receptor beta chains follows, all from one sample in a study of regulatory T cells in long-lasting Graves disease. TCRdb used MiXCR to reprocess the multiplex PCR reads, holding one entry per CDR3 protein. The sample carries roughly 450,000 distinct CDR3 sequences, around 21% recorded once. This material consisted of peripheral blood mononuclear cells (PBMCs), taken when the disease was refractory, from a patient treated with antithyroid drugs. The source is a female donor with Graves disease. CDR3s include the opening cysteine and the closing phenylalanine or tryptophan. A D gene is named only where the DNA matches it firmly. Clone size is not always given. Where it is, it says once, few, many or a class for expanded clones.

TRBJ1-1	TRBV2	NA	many	CASSPGLRRRAEAFF	TGTGCCAGCAGTCCGGGCCTTAGGAGGAGAGCTGAAGCTTTCTTT
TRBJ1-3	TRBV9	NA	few	CASSPRESSGNTIYF	TGTGCCAGCAGCCCCAGAGAGAGCTCTGGAAACACCATATATTTT
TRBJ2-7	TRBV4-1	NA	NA	CASSQDPIRGYEQYF	TGCGCCAGCAGCCAAGATCCAATCCGGGGCTACGAGCAGTACTTC
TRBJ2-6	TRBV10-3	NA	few	CAISQYSGANVLTF	TGTGCCATCAGTCAGTACTCTGGGGCCAACGTCCTGACTTTC
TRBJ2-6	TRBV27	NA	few	CASSEPGANVLTF	TGTGCCAGCTCAGAACCTGGGGCCAACGTCCTGACTTTC
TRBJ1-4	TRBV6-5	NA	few	CASSYGRLPEKLFF	TGTGCCAGCAGTTACGGCAGGCTTCCCGAAAAACTGTTTTTT
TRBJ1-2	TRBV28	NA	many	CASSLGGAQNGYTF	TGTGCCAGCAGTTTAGGTGGGGCGCAGAATGGCTACACCTTC
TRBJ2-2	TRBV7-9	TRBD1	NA	CASRRQGLAGELFF	TGTGCCAGCAGGCGACAGGGGTTGGCCGGGGAGCTGTTTTTT
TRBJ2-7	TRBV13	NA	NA	CASSFSPGEGSYEQYF	TGTGCCAGCAGCTTTTCTCCCGGAGAAGGGTCCTACGAGCAGTACTTC
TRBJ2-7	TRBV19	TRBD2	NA	CASSRAGTSGNYEQYF	TGTGCCAGTAGTAGGGCCGGGACTAGCGGGAACTACGAGCAGTACTTC
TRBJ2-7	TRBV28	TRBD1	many	CASTKDRGRGRHYEQYF	TGTGCCAGCACAAAAGACAGGGGGAGGGGTAGGCACTACGAGCAGTACTTC
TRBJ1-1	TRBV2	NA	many	CARVVWGGTEAFF	TGTGCCAGAGTGGTGTGGGGAGGCACTGAAGCTTTCTTT
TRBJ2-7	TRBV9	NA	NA	CASSVGLGNEQYF	TGTGCCAGCAGCGTAGGGTTGGGGAACGAGCAGTACTTC
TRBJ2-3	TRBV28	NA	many	CATLGTAGHTDTQYF	TGTGCCACCCTAGGTACGGCGGGTCACACAGATACGCAGTATTTT
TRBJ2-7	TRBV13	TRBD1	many	CASSQDRIYEQYF	TGTGCCAGCAGCCAGGACAGGATCTACGAGCAGTACTTC
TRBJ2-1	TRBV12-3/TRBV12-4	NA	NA	CASSLVPERTSYNEQFF	TGTGCCAGCAGTTTAGTTCCAGAAAGAACCTCCTACAATGAGCAGTTCTTC